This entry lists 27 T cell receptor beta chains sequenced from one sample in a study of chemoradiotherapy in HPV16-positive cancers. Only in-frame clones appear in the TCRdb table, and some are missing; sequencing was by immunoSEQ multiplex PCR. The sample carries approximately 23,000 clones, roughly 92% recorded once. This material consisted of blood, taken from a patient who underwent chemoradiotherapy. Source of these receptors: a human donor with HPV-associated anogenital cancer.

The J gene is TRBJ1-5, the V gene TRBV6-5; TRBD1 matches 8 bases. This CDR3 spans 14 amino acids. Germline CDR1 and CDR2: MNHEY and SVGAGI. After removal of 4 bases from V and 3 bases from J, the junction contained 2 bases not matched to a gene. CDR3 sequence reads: CASSWDRFNQPQHF. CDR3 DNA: TGTGCCAGCAGTTGGGACAGGTTCAATCAGCCCCAGCATTTT.

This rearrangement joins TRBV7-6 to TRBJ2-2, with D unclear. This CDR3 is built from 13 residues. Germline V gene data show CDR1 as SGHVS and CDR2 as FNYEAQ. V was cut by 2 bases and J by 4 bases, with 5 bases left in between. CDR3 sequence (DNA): TGTGCCAGCAGCTTAAGGACCACCGGGGAGCTGTTTTTT. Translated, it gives CASSLRTTGELFF.

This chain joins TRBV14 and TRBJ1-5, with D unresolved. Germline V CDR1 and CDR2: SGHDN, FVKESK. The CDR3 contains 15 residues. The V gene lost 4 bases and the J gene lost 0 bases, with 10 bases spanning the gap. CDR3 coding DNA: TGTGCCAGCAGCCGACCGAGGGTTAGCAATCAGCCCCAGCATTTT. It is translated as CASSRPRVSNQPQHF. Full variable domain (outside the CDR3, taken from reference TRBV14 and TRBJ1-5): EAGVTQFPSHSVIEKGQTVTLRCDPISGHDNLYWYRRVMGKEIKFLLHFVKESKQDESGMPNNRFLAERTGGTYSTLKVQPAELEDSGVYFCASSRPRVSNQPQHFGDGTRLSIL.

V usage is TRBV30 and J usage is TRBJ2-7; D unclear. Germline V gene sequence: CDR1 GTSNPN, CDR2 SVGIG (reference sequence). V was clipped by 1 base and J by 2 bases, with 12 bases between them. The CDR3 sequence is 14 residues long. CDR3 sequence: CAWSAHSYPYEQYF. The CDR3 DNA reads TGTGCCTGGAGTGCCCACTCTTACCCCTACGAGCAGTACTTC.

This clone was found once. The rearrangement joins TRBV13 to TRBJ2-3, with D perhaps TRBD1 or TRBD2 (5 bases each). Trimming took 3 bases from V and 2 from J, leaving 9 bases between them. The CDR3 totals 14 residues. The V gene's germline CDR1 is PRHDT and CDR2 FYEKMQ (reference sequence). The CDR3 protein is CASSFEGNTDTQYF. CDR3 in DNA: TGTGCCAGCAGCTTTGAGGGGAACACAGATACGCAGTATTTT. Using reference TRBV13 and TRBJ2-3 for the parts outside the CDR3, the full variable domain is AAGVIQSPRHLIKEKRETATLKCYPIPRHDTVYWYQQGPGQDPQFLISFYEKMQSDKGSIPDRFSAQQFSDYHSELNMSSLELGDSALYFCASSFEGNTDTQYFGPGTRLTVL.

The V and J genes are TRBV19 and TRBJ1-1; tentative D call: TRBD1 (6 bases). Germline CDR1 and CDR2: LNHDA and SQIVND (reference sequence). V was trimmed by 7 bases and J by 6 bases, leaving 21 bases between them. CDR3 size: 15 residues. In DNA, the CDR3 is TGTGCCAGTACGTTCTCTAGCGGGGGCACTGCTGAAGCTTTCTTT. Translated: CASTFSSGGTAEAFF.

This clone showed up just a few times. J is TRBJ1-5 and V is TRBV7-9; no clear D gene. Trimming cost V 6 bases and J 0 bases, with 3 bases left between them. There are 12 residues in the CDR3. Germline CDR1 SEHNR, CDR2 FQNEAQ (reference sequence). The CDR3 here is CASSYSNQPQHF. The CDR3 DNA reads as TGTGCCAGCAGTTATAGCAATCAGCCCCAGCATTTT.

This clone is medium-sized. The chain's CDR3 is CSAWDPNEAFF. The CDR3 bases are TGCAGTGCTTGGGACCCCAACGAAGCTTTCTTT. The rearrangement uses TRBV20-1 and TRBJ1-1; TRBD1 is a possible D gene (5 bases). Germline assignment: CDR1 DFQATT and CDR2 SNEGSKA (reference sequence). This CDR3 has 11 amino acids. The V end was cut by 5 bases, the J end by 8 bases, with 12 bases between.

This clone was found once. CDR3 residues: CASSSSGTGGSDTQYF. CDR3 sequence (DNA): TGTGCCAGCAGCAGCTCCGGGACAGGGGGATCAGATACGCAGTATTTT. The chain recombines TRBV6-6 with TRBJ2-3; 11 bases line up with TRBD1. With V trimmed by 6 bases and J by 4 bases, 9 bases remained unmatched. The CDR3 length is 16 residues. Germline CDR1 reads MNHNY; CDR2 reads SVGAGI (reference sequence).

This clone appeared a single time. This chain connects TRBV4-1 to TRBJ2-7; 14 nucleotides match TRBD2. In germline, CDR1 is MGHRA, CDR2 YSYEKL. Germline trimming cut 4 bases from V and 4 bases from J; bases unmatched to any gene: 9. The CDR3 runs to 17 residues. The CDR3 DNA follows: TGCGCCAGCAGCCGAGGACTAGCGGGGGGCGTAGGTTACGAGCAGTACTTC. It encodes CASSRGLAGGVGYEQYF.

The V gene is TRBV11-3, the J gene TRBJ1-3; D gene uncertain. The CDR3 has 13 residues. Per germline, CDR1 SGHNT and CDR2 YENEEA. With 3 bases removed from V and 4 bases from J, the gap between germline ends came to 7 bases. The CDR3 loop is CASSFSLGNTIYF. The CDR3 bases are TGTGCCAGCAGCTTTTCCCTCGGAAACACCATATATTTT.

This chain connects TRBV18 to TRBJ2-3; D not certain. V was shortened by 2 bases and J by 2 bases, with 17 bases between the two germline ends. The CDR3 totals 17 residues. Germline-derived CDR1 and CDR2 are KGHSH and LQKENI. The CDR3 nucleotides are TGTGCCAGCTCACCAGTAAGCCCGGGCAGCCTCACAGATACGCAGTATTTT. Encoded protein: CASSPVSPGSLTDTQYF. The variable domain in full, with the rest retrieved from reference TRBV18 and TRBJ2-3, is NAGVMQNPRHLVRRRGQEARLRCSPMKGHSHVYWYRQLPEEGLKFMVYLQKENIIDESGMPKERFSAEFPKEGPSILRIQQVVRGDSAAYFCASSPVSPGSLTDTQYFGPGTRLTVL.

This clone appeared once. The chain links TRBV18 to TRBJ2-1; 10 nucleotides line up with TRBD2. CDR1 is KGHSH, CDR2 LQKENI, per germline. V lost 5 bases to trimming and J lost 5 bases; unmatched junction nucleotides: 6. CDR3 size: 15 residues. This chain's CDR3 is CASSTRTSGNNEQFF. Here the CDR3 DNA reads TGTGCCAGCTCAACGAGGACTAGCGGAAACAATGAGCAGTTCTTC.

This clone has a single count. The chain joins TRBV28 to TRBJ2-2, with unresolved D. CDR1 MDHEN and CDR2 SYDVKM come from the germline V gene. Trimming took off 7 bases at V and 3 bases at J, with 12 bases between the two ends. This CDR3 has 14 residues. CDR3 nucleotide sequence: TGTGCCAGCACGGCAGACCTTTACACCGGGGAGCTGTTTTTT. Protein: CASTADLYTGELFF.

This chain's CDR3 is CASSLDTMNTEAFF. CDR3 nucleotides: TGCGCCAGCAGCTTGGACACCATGAACACTGAAGCTTTCTTT. The chain combines TRBV5-1 with TRBJ1-1; D ambiguous. The CDR3 runs to 14 residues. Trimming took off 0 bases at V and 0 bases at J, with 6 bases between the two ends. CDR1 and CDR2 from the germline V gene are SGHRS and YFSETQ.

CDR3 in DNA: TGTGCCAGTAGCAACCCTGGGGAGGTTTACGAGCAGTACTTC. The encoded protein is CASSNPGEVYEQYF. The chain joins TRBV19 to TRBJ2-7; TRBD2 is a possible D gene (6 bases). The germline V gene has CDR1 LNHDA and CDR2 SQIVND (reference sequence). The CDR3 contains 14 residues. The V end was cut by 6 bases, the J end by 4 bases, with 16 bases between. The full variable domain, in which reference TRBV19 and TRBJ2-7 provide the parts outside the CDR3, is DGGITQSPKYLFRKEGQNVTLSCEQNLNHDAMYWYRQDPGQGLRLIYYSQIVNDFQKGDIAEGYSVSREKKESFPLTVTSAQKNPTAFYLCASSNPGEVYEQYFGPGTRLTVT.

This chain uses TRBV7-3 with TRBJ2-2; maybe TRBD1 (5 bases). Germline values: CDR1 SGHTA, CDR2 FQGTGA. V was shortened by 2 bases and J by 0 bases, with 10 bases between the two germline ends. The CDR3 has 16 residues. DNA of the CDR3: TGTGCCAGCAGCTTACAGGGTGTTTCGAACACCGGGGAGCTGTTTTTT. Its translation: CASSLQGVSNTGELFF.

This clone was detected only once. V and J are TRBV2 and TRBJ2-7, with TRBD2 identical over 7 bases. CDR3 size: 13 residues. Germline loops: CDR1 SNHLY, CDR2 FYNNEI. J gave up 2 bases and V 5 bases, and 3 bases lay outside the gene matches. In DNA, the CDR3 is TGTGCCAGCAGTCTCCGGGAGGCCTACGAGCAGTACTTC. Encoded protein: CASSLREAYEQYF.

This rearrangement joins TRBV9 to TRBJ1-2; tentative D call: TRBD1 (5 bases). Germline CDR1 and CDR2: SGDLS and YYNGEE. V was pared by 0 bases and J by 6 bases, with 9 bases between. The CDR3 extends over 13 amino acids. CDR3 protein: CASSVAAGNGYTF. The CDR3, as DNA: TGTGCCAGCAGCGTAGCTGCAGGGAATGGCTACACCTTC.

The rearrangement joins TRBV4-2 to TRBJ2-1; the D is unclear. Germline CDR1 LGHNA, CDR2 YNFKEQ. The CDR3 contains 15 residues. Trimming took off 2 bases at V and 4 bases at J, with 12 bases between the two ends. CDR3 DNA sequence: TGTGCCAGCAGCCAACTTTCTGACCAATACAATGAGCAGTTCTTC. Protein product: CASSQLSDQYNEQFF.

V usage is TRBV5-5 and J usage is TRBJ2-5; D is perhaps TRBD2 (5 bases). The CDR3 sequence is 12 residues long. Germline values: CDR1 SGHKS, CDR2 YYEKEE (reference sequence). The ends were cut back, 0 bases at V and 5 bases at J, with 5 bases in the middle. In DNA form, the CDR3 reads TGTGCCAGCAGCTTGGCGGGGGAGACCCAGTACTTC. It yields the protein CASSLAGETQYF.

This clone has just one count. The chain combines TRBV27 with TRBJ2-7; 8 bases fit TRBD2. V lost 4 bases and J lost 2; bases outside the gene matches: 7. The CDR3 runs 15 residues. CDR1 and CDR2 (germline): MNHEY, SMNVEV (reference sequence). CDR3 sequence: CASSWSSGVTYEQYF. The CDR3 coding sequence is TGTGCCAGCAGTTGGAGTAGCGGGGTTACCTACGAGCAGTACTTC.

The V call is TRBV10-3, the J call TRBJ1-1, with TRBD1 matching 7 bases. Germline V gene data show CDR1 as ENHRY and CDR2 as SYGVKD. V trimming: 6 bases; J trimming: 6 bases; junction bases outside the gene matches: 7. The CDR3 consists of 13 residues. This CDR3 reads CAISRQGASEAFF. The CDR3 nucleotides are TGTGCCATCAGCCGACAGGGTGCATCTGAAGCTTTCTTT.

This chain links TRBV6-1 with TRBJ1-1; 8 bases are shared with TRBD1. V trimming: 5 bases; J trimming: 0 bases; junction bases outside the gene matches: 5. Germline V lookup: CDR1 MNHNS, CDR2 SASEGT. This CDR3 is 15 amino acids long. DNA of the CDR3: TGTGCCAGCAGTCTTGTGGACAGGGTGAACACTGAAGCTTTCTTT. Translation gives CASSLVDRVNTEAFF.

The CDR3 bases are TGTGCCAGCAGCTTCACGGGGGACGCCCAAGAGACCCAGTACTTC. This translates into CASSFTGDAQETQYF. The chain has TRBV5-4 and TRBJ2-5; a weak D match, TRBD2 (6 bases). The V and J ends lost 2 bases and 1 base respectively, with 12 bases between them. Germline lookup yields CDR1 SGHNT and CDR2 YYREEE (reference sequence). This CDR3 spans 15 amino acids.

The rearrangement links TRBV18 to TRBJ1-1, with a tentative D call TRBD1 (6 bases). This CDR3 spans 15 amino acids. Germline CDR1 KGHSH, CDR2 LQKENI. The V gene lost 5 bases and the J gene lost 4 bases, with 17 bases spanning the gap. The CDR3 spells CASSALTGMGTEAFF. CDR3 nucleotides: TGTGCCAGCTCAGCGCTAACAGGGATGGGCACTGAAGCTTTCTTT.

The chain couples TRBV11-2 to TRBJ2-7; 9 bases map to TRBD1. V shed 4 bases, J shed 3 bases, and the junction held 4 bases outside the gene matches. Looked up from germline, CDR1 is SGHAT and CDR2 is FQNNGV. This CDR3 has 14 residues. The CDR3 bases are TGTGCCAGCAGCTCGCCGGGACAGGGCTACGAGCAGTACTTC. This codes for CASSSPGQGYEQYF.